This T cell receptor beta chain was identified in a study of naive and memory T cell subsets (dated by TCRdb to 2016 to 2017). Context from the whole study: The study applied an open-source, UMI-based TCR alpha and beta sequencing pipeline to sorted naive and memory peripheral blood T cell subsets. The results of the functional CMV T cell responses matched the IgG serology results in every case. RNA was DNase-treated and reverse transcribed with TCR constant-region primers, mostly using SuperScript III.

The research as a whole found: Once error correction was done, more than 90% of naive TCR sequences showed up just once, which made the naive abundance distributions much steeper than those of the memory subsets. In both CD4 and CD8 cells, going from naive through CM, EM and EMRA, the Gini index went up while Shannon and inverse Simpson diversity went down. Single alpha or beta chain sequences, rather than paired alpha/beta receptors, were used to define clonotypes. RNA-based TCR counts may be affected by expression changes linked to T cell activation and differentiation. The repertoire findings for the naive and memory subsets could not be validated, as no ground truth was available. TCR abundance followed a power law whose exponent differed between naive and memory subsets but was consistent across the three individuals.

This clonotype has a handful of counts. Its binding antigen is unknown. Per-base quality was not reported, and no clone a single base away is much larger than it. From the second PCR step onward, the TCR alpha chain libraries and the TCR beta chain libraries were amplified separately. Donor CMV status was determined by IFNgamma production from CD4+ T cells after overnight stimulation of fresh PBMCs with CMV viral lysate. Miltenyi beads were used first to positively select CD4 T cells, and CD8 T cells were then positively selected from the CD4-negative fraction. After staining for CD3, CD4, CD8, CD45RA, CD27 and a live/dead dye, cells were sorted on a BD Aria II into four subsets based on CD45RA and CD27. Effector memory cells were sorted as CD45RA-CD27-, whereas EMRA cells were sorted as CD45RA+CD27-. Blood was obtained from a few healthy volunteers, and the blood from each volunteer was fractionated into CD4 and CD8 T cells and subsequently into four differentiation subsets. Approximately 120 ml of peripheral blood was drawn per donor, and PBMC were isolated by Ficoll-Paque PLUS density-gradient centrifugation. The sorted cells were lysed in RLT buffer, after which RNA was extracted using a Qiagen RNeasy kit and kept at -80 degrees C.

The protocol used for the library was UMI-ligation and nested PCR. To cover both TRBC1 and TRBC2, the beta constant-region primer consisted of an equimolar mix of two oligonucleotides. A single-stranded oligonucleotide carrying the SP2 primer and a 12-nucleotide UMI was ligated to the 3' end of the cDNA by T4 RNA ligase 1. The ligated cDNA went through four rounds of PCR with nested alpha and beta constant-region primers together with the SP2 primer. Incubation of the ligation reaction was carried out at 16 degrees C for about 18-24 hours. To avoid over-amplification, PCR2 was usually performed as a SYBR Green qPCR and halted once a predetermined threshold was reached. All purifications after the first were performed with Agencourt AMPure XP magnetic beads. Libraries were quantified by Qubit and checked on a TapeStation, with a main peak expected near 650 bp. Pooled libraries were sequenced on an Illumina MiSeq with v2 2x251 paired-end kits, typically giving roughly 0.9-2.3 million reads per sample. Libraries were pooled at around 4 nM per sample, and about 4.5-7.5% PhiX was added to improve cluster recognition. The original pipeline was this. V and J genes were assigned to Demultiplexor-processed FASTQ reads by Decombinator through tag matching, with a single base-pair mismatch being allowed. UMIs were used by Collapsinator to correct both sequencing errors and frequency errors arising from PCR heterogeneity. TCRs were translated and CDR3s were extracted from the conserved cysteine to the FGXG phenylalanine by CDR3Translator, with non-productive sequences being flagged. Gini, Shannon entropy and inverse Simpson indices were calculated on repertoires that had been subsampled to equal numbers of UMI-defined TCRs. Within the linear range, a power law was fitted to clonotype abundance distributions using maximum likelihood. On one naive CD8 sample, the pipeline and MIGEC gave similar UMI counts, unique TCR numbers and clonal distributions. A set of approximately 6,800 CMV-associated CDR3 sequences, compiled from VDJdb and a published dataset, was used to search the repertoires. Clones were called with MiXCR by TCRdb after fastp trimmed the public reads at Q25, and only in-frame beta chains were retained. Merged by CDR3 protein, the rows form single entries marked with the most common genes and DNA. The V and J calls were determined by TCRdb, not by the authors. The sample profile shows roughly 31,000 distinct CDR3 sequences; about 11% of them were found once. Approximately 15% of the sample is in the top ten clones.

The CDR3 measures 14 amino acids from cysteine to phenylalanine. Kept here is only the CDR3 DNA, which spans 42 bases and is read in frame from base 1. The trim is 0 bases for V and 4 bases for J, with a gap of 11 bases between the germline ends. CDR1 is given as GTSNPN and CDR2 as SVGIG, both from the germline V gene (reference sequence). This TCR came from a human donor in good health. Sample: effector memory CD4+ T cells from blood. The cell subset or site tag for this specimen amounts to: effector memory, CD45RA- CD27-. Rearrangement joined TRBV30 to TRBJ2-3; a weak D assignment points to TRBD2 (5 bases agree). In nucleotide form, the sequence is TGTGCCTGGAGTGTAGGGAGAGTCGCAGATACGCAGTATTTT. Its protein reads: CAWSVGRVADTQYF.